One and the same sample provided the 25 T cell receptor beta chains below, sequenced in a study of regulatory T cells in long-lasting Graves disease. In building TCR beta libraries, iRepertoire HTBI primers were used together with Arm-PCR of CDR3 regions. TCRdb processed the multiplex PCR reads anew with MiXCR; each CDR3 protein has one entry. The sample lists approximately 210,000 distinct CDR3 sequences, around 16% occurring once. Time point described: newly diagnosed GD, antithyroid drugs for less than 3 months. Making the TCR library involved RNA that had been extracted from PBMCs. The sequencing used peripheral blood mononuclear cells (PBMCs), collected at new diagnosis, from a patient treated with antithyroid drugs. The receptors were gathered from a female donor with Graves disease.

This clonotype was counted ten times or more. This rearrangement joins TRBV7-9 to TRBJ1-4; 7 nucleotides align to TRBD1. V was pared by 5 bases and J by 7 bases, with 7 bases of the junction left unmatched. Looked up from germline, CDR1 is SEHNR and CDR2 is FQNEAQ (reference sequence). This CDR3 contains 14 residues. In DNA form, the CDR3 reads TGTGCCAGCAGCCTCGGGACAGCCATTGAAAAACTGTTTTTT. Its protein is CASSLGTAIEKLFF.

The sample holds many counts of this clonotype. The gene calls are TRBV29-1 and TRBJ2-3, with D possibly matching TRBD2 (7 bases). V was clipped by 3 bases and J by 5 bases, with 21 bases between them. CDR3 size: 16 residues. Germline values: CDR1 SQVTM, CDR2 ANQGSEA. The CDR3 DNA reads TGCAGCGTTGACGCTCGGGTAGGACTAGGGGGAGATACGCAGTATTTT. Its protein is CSVDARVGLGGDTQYF.

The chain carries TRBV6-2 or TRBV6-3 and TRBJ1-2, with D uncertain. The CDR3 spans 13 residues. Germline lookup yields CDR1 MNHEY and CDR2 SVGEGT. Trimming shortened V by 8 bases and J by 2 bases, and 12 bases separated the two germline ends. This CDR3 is CASAEDGNYGYTF. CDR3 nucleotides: TGTGCCAGCGCCGAGGACGGAAACTATGGCTACACCTTC.

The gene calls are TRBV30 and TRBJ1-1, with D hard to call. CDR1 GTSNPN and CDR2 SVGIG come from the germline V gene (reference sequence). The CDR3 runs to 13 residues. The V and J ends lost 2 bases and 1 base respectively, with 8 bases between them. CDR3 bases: TGTGCCTGGAGTCCCCGGGCGAACACTGAAGCTTTCTTT. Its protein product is CAWSPRANTEAFF.

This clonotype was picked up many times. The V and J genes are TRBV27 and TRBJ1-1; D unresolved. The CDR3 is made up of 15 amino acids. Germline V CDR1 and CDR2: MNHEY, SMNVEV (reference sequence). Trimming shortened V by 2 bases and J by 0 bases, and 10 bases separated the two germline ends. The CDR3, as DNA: TGTGCCAGCAGTTTAGGTGGCACTTTGAACACTGAAGCTTTCTTT. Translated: CASSLGGTLNTEAFF.

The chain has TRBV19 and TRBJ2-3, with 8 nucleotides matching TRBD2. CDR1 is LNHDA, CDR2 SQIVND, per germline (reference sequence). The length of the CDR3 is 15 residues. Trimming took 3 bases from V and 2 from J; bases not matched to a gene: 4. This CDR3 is CASSMYGRATDTQYF. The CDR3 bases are TGTGCCAGTAGTATGTACGGGAGGGCCACAGATACGCAGTATTTT.

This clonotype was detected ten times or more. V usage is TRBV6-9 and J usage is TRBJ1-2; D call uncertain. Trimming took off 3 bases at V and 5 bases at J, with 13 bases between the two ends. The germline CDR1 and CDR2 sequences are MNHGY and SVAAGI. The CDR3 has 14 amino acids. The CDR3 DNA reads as TGTGCCAGCAGTTACGCGGAGAGGGAGTATGGCTACACCTTC. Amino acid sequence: CASSYAEREYGYTF.

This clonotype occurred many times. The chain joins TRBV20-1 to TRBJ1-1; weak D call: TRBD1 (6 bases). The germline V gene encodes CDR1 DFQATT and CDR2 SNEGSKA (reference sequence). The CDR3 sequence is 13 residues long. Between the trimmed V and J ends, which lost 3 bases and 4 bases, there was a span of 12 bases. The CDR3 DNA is TGCAGTGCTAGGAAGGGGGGGGGCACTGAAGCTTTCTTT. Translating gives CSARKGGGTEAFF.

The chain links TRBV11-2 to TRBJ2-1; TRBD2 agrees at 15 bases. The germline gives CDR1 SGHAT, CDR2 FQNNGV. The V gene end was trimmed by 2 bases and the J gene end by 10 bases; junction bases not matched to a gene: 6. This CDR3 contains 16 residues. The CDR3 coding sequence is TGTGCCAGCAGCTTACATCCGGGACTAGCGGGAGGAGAGCAGTTCTTC. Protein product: CASSLHPGLAGGEQFF.

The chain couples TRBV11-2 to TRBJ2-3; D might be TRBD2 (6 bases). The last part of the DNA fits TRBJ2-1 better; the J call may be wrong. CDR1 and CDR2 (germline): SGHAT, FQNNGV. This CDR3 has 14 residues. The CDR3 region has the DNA TGTGCCAGCACCCCCCTCCACGGGGGAGTTGAGCAGTTCTTC. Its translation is CASTPLHGGVEQFF.

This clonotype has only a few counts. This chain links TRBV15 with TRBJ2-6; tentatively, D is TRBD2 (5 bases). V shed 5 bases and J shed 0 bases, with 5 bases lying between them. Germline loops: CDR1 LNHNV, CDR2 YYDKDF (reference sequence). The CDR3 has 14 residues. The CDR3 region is CATSGSSGANVLTF. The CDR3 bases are TGTGCCACCAGCGGGAGCTCTGGGGCCAACGTCCTGACTTTC.

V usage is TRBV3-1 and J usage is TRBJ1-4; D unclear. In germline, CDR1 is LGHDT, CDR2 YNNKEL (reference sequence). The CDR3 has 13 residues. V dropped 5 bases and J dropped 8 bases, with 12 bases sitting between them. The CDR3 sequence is CASSSGLREKLFF. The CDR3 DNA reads TGTGCCAGCAGCTCGGGCCTACGGGAAAAACTGTTTTTT.

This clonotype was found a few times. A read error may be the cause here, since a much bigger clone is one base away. This CDR3 is CASRARGGYNEQFF. The CDR3 DNA sequence: TGTGCCAGCAGGGCCAGGGGTGGGTACAATGAGCAGTTCTTC. The chain is built from TRBV28 and TRBJ2-1, with D possibly TRBD1 on 6 matching bases. This CDR3 region has 14 residues. V was clipped by 6 bases and J by 4 bases, with 13 bases between them. Germline V gene sequence: CDR1 MDHEN, CDR2 SYDVKM.

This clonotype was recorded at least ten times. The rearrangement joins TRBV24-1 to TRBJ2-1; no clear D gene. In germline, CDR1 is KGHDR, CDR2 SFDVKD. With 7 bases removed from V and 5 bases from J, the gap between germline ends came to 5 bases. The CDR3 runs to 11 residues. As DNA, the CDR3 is TGTGCCACCAGGGGGAACAATGAGCAGTTCTTC. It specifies CATRGNNEQFF.

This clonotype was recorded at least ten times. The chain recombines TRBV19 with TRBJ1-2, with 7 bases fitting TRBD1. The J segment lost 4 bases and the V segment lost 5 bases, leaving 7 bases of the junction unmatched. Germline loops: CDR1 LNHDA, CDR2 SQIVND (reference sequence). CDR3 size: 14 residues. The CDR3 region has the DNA TGTGCCAGTAGTCCCGACAGGGCCTCCTATGGCTACACCTTC. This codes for CASSPDRASYGYTF.

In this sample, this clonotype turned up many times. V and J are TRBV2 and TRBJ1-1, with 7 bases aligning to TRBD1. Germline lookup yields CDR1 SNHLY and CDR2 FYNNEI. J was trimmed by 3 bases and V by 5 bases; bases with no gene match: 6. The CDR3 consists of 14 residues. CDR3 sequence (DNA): TGTGCCAGCAGTCGACAGGGCCTCGACACTGAAGCTTTCTTT. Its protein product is CASSRQGLDTEAFF. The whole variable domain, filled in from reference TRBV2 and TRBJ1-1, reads EPEVTQTPSHQVTQMGQEVILRCVPISNHLYFYWYRQILGQKVEFLVSFYNNEISEKSEIFDDQFSVERPDGSNFTLKIRSTKLEDSAMYFCASSRQGLDTEAFFGQGTRLTVV.

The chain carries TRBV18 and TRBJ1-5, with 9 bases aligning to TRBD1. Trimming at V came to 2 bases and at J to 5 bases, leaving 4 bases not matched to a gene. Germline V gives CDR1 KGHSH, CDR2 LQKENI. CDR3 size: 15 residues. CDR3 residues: CASSPGQGRYQPQHF. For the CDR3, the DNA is TGTGCCAGCTCACCAGGACAGGGGCGATATCAGCCCCAGCATTTT.

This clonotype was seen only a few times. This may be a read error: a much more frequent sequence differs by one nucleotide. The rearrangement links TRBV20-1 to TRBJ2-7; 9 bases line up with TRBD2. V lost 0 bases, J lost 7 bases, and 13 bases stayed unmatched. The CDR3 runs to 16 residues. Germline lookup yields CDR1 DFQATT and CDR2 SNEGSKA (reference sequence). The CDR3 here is CSARDFAGGFYNEQYF. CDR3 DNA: TGCAGTGCTAGAGATTTCGCGGGAGGGTTTTACAATGAGCAGTACTTC.

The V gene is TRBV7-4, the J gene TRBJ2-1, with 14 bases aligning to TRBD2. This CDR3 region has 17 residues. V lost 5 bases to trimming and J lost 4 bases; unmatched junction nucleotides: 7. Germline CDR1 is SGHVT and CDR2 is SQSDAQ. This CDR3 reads CASSETSGRGIYNEQFF. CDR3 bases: TGTGCCAGCAGCGAGACTAGCGGGAGGGGAATTTACAATGAGCAGTTCTTC.

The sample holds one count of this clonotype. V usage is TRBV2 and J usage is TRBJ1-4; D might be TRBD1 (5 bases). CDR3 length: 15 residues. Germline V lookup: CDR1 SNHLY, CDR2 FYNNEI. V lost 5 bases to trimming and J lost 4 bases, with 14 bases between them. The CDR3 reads CASSPDRTYNEKLFF. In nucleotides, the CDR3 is TGTGCCAGCAGTCCCGACAGAACTTATAATGAAAAACTGTTTTTT.

The chain's CDR3 is CASSTGADGYTF. As DNA, the CDR3 is TGTGCCAGCTCTACAGGGGCGGATGGCTACACCTTC. This chain joins TRBV28 and TRBJ1-2; 7 bases match TRBD1. V was clipped by 8 bases and J by 6 bases; unmatched bases: 6. Looked up from germline, CDR1 is MDHEN and CDR2 is SYDVKM. The CDR3 is 12 residues long.

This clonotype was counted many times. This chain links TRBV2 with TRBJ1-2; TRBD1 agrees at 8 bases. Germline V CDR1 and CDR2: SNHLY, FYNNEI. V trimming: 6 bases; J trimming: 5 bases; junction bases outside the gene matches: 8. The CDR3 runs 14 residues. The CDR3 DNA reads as TGTGCCAGCAGCCTTGGACAGGGCCCGTATGGCTACACCTTC. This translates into CASSLGQGPYGYTF.

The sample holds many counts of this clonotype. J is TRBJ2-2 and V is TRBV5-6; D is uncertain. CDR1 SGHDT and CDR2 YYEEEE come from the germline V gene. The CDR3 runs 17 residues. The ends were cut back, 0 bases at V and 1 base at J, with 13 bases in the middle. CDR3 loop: CASSLAVWQQNTGELFF. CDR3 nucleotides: TGTGCCAGCAGCTTGGCTGTTTGGCAGCAGAACACCGGGGAGCTGTTTTTT.

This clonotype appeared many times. Here the CDR3 reads CSARRLAGDSMGEQFF. The CDR3 bases are TGCAGTGCTAGGCGGCTAGCGGGAGATTCGATGGGTGAGCAGTTCTTC. V is TRBV20-1 and J is TRBJ2-1; TRBD2 matches at 10 bases. V shed 3 bases, J shed 9 bases, and the junction held 14 bases outside the gene matches. This CDR3 has 16 residues. Germline loops: CDR1 DFQATT, CDR2 SNEGSKA (reference sequence).

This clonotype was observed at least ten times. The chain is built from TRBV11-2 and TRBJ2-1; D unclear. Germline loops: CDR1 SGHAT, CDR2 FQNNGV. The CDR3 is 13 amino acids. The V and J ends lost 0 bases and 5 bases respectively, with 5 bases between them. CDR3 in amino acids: CASSLEANNEQFF. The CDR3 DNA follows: TGTGCCAGCAGCTTAGAAGCTAACAATGAGCAGTTCTTC. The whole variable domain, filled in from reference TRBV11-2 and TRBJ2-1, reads EAGVAQSPRYKIIEKRQSVAFWCNPISGHATLYWYQQILGQGPKLLIQFQNNGVVDDSQLPKDRFSAERLKGVDSTLKIQPAKLEDSAVYLCASSLEANNEQFFGPGTRLTVL.